The 17 T cell receptor beta chains below were found in one sample sequenced in a study of shared clonotypes between healthy human individuals (dated by TCRdb to the early 2020s). Libraries came from the immunoSEQ multiplex PCR assay. TCRdb provides this immuneACCESS table in a form limited to in-frame rearrangements. Some clones are lacking; in checked studies, under half of them reflect an unresolved V gene, and why the rest are absent is not known. The sample table shows roughly 2.1 million clones, and approximately 94% are seen once. Roughly 1.8% of the sample comes from the top ten. CD8 naive samples were CD45RO-negative cells positively selected for CCR7, giving a CD45RA+CCR7+ population that excluded TemRA cells. The sample consisted of naive CD8+ T cells from PBMCs. The cell subset or site label of this sample denotes: CD45RA+CCR7+. The receptor set was obtained from a man aged 18 to 29 in good health. Some clones in this sample may be carry-over from other donors' samples.

The chain employs TRBV5-4 and TRBJ1-2; D is ambiguous. V lost 4 bases and J 14 bases, leaving 30 bases between the germline ends. Germline CDR1 is SGHNT and CDR2 is YYREEE (reference sequence). The length of the CDR3 is 16 residues. The CDR3 DNA reads TGTGCCAGCAGCCATATGGAAGAAGTTCGACTAACTCGCGGGACCTTC. It translates to CASSHMEEVRLTRGTF.

The genes are TRBV29-1 and TRBJ2-7; a possible D gene is TRBD2 (5 bases). The CDR3 covers 13 residues. V dropped 0 bases and J dropped 3 bases, with 9 bases sitting between them. The germline CDR1 and CDR2 sequences are SQVTM and ANQGSEA. The CDR3, as DNA: TGCAGCGTTGAAGACTCCGGGAACTACGAGCAGTACTTC. Protein product: CSVEDSGNYEQYF.

This sequence joins TRBV19 and TRBJ1-1; 10 positions match TRBD1. The CDR3 covers 15 residues. V was pared by 3 bases and J by 7 bases, with 8 bases of the junction left unmatched. The V gene's germline CDR1 is LNHDA and CDR2 SQIVND (reference sequence). The CDR3 DNA sequence: TGTGCCAGTAGTATTTCCGGGACAGGGGTTAGTGAAGCTTTCTTT. Amino acids: CASSISGTGVSEAFF.

The V and J genes are TRBV27 and TRBJ2-1; D ambiguous. Germline V gives CDR1 MNHEY, CDR2 SMNVEV (reference sequence). The germline V and J ends were trimmed by 8 bases and 6 bases, with 14 bases remaining between them. The CDR3 totals 13 residues. The CDR3 DNA reads as TGTGCCAGCGGGAATCTTCTGGGCAATGAGCAGTTCTTC. It yields the protein CASGNLLGNEQFF.

V is TRBV9 and J is TRBJ2-5; TRBD1 matches 8 bases. The DNA end favors TRBJ2-7, so the J call may be wrong. CDR1 and CDR2 (germline): SGDLS, YYNGEE. This CDR3 spans 16 amino acids. CDR3 region: CASSVAAAGGIYEQYF. CDR3 coding DNA: TGTGCCAGCAGCGTAGCAGCGGCAGGGGGCATCTACGAGCAGTACTTC.

The chain employs TRBV7-7 and TRBJ2-2, with 9 bases that match TRBD2. Germline CDR1 SSHAT, CDR2 FNYEAQ (reference sequence). The CDR3 length is 18 residues. Losses at the gene ends were 8 bases for V and 3 bases for J; bases not matched to a gene: 16. The CDR3 here is CASGTSGTSFLDTGELFF. As DNA, the CDR3 is TGTGCCAGCGGGACCTCCGGGACTAGCTTTTTGGACACCGGGGAGCTGTTTTTT.

The chain carries TRBV5-1 and TRBJ1-1; 7 nucleotides agree with TRBD1. This CDR3 comprises 14 residues. The V segment lost 4 bases and the J segment 1 base; nucleotides outside the gene matches: 4. The germline CDR1 and CDR2 sequences are SGHRS and YFSETQ. The CDR3 reads CASSKDRANTEAFF. As DNA, the CDR3 is TGCGCCAGCAGCAAAGACAGGGCGAACACTGAAGCTTTCTTT.

The count of this clone is one. This sequence joins TRBV30 and TRBJ2-7; 9 positions match TRBD1. Germline trimming cut 5 bases from V and 5 bases from J; bases unmatched to any gene: 13. The germline CDR1 and CDR2 sequences are GTSNPN and SVGIG (reference sequence). The CDR3 loop spans 15 amino acids. The CDR3 DNA follows: TGTGCCTGGGCCGGGACAGGGTTCAAGATCGACGAGCAGTACTTC. This translates into CAWAGTGFKIDEQYF.

The sample holds one count of this clone. The genes are TRBV6-1 and TRBJ1-5, with 7 bases identical to TRBD1. With V trimmed by 6 bases and J by 0 bases, 5 bases remained unmatched. This CDR3 is built from 15 residues. Looked up from germline, CDR1 is MNHNS and CDR2 is SASEGT. CDR3 nucleotide sequence: TGTGCCAGCAGCACAGGGGCGATTAGCAATCAGCCCCAGCATTTT. It is translated as CASSTGAISNQPQHF.

V is TRBV13 and J is TRBJ1-5; D gene ambiguous. Germline-derived CDR1 and CDR2 are PRHDT and FYEKMQ (reference sequence). The CDR3 is 14 residues long. V was cut by 4 bases and J by 6 bases, with 13 bases left in between. CDR3 nucleotides: TGTGCCAGCAGCTCCGGGGTGAAGGGTCAGCCCCAGCATTTT. This codes for CASSSGVKGQPQHF.

As for this clone: This CDR3 is also generated by other DNA sequences in the sample. The chain uses TRBV7-9 and TRBJ2-2; no clear D gene. Germline values: CDR1 SEHNR, CDR2 FQNEAQ (reference sequence). The CDR3 spans 12 residues. Trimming removed 5 bases at V and 8 bases at J, with 9 bases between. In nucleotides, the CDR3 is TGTGCCAGCAGCCCCCGTAGAGGGGAGCTGTTTTTT. It encodes CASSPRRGELFF.

This clone was seen a few times. This sequence joins TRBV6-1 and TRBJ1-5; the D gene is possibly TRBD1 (5 bases). Germline V gives CDR1 MNHNS, CDR2 SASEGT. Between the trimmed V and J ends, which lost 4 bases and 6 bases, there was a span of 25 bases. This CDR3 contains 18 residues. Here the CDR3 reads CASSGDVMTDPFTQPQHF. In nucleotides, the CDR3 is TGTGCCAGCAGTGGAGACGTCATGACAGACCCGTTCACTCAGCCCCAGCATTTT.

The gene calls are TRBV7-2 and TRBJ2-7; D is unclear. The CDR3 loop spans 15 amino acids. The germline gives CDR1 SGHTA, CDR2 FQGNSA. Trimming cost V 0 bases and J 2 bases, with 11 bases left between them. In DNA form, the CDR3 reads TGTGCCAGCAGCTTAGCGAGGACCTACCCCTACGAGCAGTACTTC. It specifies CASSLARTYPYEQYF.

The chain joins TRBV7-9 to TRBJ2-1; 11 nucleotides agree with TRBD1. The CDR3 spans 19 residues. V dropped 2 bases and J dropped 5; count of bases not matched to a gene: 14. CDR1 is SEHNR, CDR2 FQNEAQ, per germline (reference sequence). The CDR3 is CASSLSWGQGESGDNEQFF. As DNA, the CDR3 is TGTGCCAGCAGCTTATCATGGGGACAGGGGGAGAGTGGAGACAATGAGCAGTTCTTC.

J is TRBJ2-7 and V is TRBV4-1, with D perhaps matching TRBD1 or TRBD2 (5 bases each). CDR1 is MGHRA and CDR2 is YSYEKL in the germline V gene. CDR3 length equals 16 residues. Trimming took off 4 bases at V and 6 bases at J, with 22 bases between the two ends. As DNA, the CDR3 is TGCGCCAGCAGCCGGGACGCAGAGAAACCCTATCCCGAGCAGTACTTC. The encoded protein is CASSRDAEKPYPEQYF.

The chain has TRBV5-1 and TRBJ2-5, with TRBD1 matching 7 bases. Germline V gene sequence: CDR1 SGHRS, CDR2 YFSETQ. V was clipped by 5 bases and J by 1 base; unmatched bases: 11. The length of the CDR3 is 16 residues. CDR3 nucleotide sequence: TGCGCCAGCAGTTCGGGACAGAGTGCATCCCAAGAGACCCAGTACTTC. Amino acid sequence: CASSSGQSASQETQYF.

The count of this clone is one. CDR3 DNA: TGTGCCATCAGTGCGGACAGAAACATCTATGGCTACACCTTC. Protein sequence: CAISADRNIYGYTF. The rearrangement joins TRBV10-3 to TRBJ1-2; D may be TRBD1 (6 bases). V lost 4 bases and J 4 bases, leaving 13 bases between the germline ends. CDR1 and CDR2 (germline): ENHRY, SYGVKD. The CDR3 totals 14 residues.